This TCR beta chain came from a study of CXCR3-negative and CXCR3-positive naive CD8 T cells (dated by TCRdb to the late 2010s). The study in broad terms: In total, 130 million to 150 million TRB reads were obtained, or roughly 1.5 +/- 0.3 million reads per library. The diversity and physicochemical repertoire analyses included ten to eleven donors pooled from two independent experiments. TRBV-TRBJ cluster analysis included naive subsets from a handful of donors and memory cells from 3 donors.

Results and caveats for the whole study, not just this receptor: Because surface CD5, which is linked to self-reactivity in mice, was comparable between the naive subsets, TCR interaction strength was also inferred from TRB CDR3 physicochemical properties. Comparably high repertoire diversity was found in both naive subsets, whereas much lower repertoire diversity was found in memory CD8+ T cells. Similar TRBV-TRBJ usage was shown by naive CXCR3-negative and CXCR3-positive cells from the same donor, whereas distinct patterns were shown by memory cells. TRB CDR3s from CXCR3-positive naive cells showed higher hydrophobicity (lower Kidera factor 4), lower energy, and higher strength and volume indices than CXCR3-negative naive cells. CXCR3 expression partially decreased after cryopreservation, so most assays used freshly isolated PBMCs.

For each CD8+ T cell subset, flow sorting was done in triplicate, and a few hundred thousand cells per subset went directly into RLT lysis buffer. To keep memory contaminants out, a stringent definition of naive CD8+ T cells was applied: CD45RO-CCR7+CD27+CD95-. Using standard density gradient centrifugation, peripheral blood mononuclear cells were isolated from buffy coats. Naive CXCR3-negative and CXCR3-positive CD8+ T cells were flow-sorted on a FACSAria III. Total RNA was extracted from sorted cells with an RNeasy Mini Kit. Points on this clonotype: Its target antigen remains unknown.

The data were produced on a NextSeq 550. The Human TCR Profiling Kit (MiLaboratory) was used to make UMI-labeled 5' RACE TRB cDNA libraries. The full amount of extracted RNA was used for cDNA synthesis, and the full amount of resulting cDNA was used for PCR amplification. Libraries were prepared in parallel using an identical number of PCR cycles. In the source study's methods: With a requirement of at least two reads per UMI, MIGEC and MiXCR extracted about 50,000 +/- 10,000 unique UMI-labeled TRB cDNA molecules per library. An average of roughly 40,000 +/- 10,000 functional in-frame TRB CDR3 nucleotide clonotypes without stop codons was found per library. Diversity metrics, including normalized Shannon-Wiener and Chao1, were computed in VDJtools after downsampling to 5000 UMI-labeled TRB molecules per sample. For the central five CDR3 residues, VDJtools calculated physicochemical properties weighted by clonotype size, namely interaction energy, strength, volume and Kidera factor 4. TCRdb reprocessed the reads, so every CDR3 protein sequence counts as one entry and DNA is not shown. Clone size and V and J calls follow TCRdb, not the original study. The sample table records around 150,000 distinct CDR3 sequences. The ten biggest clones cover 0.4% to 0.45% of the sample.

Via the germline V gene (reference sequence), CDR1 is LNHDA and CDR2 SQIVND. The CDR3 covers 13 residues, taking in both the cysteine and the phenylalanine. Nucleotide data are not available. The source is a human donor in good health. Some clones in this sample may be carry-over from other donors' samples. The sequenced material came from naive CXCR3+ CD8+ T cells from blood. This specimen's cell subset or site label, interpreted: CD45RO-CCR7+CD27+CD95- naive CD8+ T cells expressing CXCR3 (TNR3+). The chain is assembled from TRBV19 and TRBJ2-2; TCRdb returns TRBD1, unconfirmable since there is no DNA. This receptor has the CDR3 CASSFGGPGELFF.